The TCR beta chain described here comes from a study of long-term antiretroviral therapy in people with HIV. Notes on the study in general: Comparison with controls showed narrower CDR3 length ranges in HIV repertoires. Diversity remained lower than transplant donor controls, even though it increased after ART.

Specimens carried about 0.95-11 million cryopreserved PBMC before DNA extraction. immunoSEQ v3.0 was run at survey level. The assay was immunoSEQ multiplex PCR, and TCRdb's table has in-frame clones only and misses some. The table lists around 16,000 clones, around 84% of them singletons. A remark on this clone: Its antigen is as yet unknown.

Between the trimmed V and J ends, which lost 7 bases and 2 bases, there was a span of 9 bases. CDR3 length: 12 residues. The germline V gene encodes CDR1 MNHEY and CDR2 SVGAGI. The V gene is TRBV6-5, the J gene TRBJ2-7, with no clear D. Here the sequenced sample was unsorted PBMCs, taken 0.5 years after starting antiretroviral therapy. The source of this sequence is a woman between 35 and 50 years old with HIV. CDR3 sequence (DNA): TGTGCCAGCACCGACTCTACCTACGAGCAGTACTTC. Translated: CASTDSTYEQYF.